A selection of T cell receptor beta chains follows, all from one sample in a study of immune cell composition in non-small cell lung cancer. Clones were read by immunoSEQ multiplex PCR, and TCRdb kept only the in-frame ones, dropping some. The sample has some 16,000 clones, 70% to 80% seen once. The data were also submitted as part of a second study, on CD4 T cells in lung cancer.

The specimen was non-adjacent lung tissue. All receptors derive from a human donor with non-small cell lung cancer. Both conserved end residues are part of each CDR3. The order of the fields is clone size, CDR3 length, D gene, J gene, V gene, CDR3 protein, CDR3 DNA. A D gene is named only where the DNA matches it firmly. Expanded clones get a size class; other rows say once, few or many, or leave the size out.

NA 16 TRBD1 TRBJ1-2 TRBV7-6 CASSLVEGAEGYGYTF TGTGCCAGCAGCTTAGTCGAGGGGGCAGAGGGGTATGGCTACACCTTC
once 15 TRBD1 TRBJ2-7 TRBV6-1 CASNPGTGGMDEQYF TGTGCCAGCAACCCCGGGACAGGGGGCATGGACGAGCAGTACTTC
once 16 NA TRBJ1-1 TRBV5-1 CASSLGQGGQNTEAFF TGCGCCAGCAGCTTGGGGCAGGGAGGTCAGAACACTGAAGCTTTCTTT
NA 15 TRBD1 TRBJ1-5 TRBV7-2 CASSLTGAGDQPQHF TGTGCCAGCAGCTTGACAGGGGCGGGCGATCAGCCCCAGCATTTT
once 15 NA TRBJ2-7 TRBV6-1 CASSEAGTDPYEQYF TGTGCCAGCAGTGAAGCGGGGACGGACCCCTACGAGCAGTACTTC
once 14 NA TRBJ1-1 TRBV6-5 CASSPRTVNTEAFF TGTGCCAGCAGTCCAAGGACGGTGAACACTGAAGCTTTCTTT
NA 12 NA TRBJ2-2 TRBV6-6 CASRPGSWELFF TGTGCCAGCAGGCCCGGGAGCTGGGAGCTGTTTTTT
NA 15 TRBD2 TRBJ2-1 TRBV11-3 CASSLTSGGYNEQFF TGTGCCAGCAGCTTAACTAGCGGGGGGTACAATGAGCAGTTCTTC
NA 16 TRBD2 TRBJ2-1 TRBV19 CASSILASGTGNEQFF TGTGCCAGTAGTATATTGGCTAGCGGGACGGGCAATGAGCAGTTCTTC
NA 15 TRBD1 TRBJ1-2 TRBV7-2 CASSLDRAGGYGYTF TGTGCCAGCAGCTTAGATCGAGCAGGGGGATATGGCTACACCTTC
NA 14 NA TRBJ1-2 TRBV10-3 CAISVGAGNYGYTF TGTGCCATCAGTGTGGGGGCTGGGAACTATGGCTACACCTTC
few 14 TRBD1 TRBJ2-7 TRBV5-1 CASSSGDRGYEQYF TGCGCCAGCAGCTCCGGGGACAGGGGCTACGAGCAGTACTTC
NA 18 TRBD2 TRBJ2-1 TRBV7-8 CASSPRTSGGLTYNEQFF TGTGCCAGCAGCCCCAGGACTAGCGGAGGATTAACCTACAATGAGCAGTTCTTC
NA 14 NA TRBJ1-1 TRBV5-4 CASKTDRSGGEAFF TGTGCCAGCAAGACCGACAGGTCCGGTGGGGAAGCTTTCTTT
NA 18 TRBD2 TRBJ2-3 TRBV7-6 CASSPWGPRRGGTDTQYF TGTGCCAGCAGCCCTTGGGGGCCCCGGCGGGGGGGCACAGATACGCAGTATTTT
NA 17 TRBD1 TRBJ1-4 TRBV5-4 CASSAGQGRGTNEKLFF TGTGCCAGCAGCGCAGGACAGGGAAGGGGTACTAATGAAAAACTGTTTTTT
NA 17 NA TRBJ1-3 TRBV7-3 CASSSYRLGSSGNTIYF TGTGCCAGCAGCTCCTACAGACTTGGGAGCTCTGGAAACACCATATATTTT
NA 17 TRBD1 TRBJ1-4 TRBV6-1 CASSEVGQGRTNEKLFF TGTGCCAGCAGTGAAGTGGGACAGGGGAGGACTAATGAAAAACTGTTTTTT
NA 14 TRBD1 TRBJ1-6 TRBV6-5 CASTPTGEPSPLHF TGTGCCAGCACCCCAACAGGGGAGCCGTCACCCCTCCACTTT
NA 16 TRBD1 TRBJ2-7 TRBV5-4 CASSHGQGANPNEQYF TGTGCCAGCAGCCATGGACAGGGGGCGAACCCCAACGAGCAGTACTTC
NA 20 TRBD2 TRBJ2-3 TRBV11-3 CASSLPPGRLAGGHPDTQYF TGTGCCAGCAGCTTACCACCCGGCCGACTAGCGGGGGGGCACCCAGATACGCAGTATTTT
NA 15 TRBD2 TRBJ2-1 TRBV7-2 CASSPRGAGGGEQFF TGTGCCAGCAGTCCGCGGGGAGCGGGGGGGGGAGAGCAGTTCTTC
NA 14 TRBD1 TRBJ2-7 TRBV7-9 CASSYTGAGYEQYF TGTGCCAGCAGTTATACAGGGGCGGGCTACGAGCAGTACTTC
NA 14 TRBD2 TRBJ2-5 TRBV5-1 CASSFASGGETQYF TGCGCCAGCAGCTTCGCTAGCGGGGGCGAGACCCAGTACTTC
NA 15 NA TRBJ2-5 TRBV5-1 CASSLETGQGETQYF TGCGCCAGCAGCTTGGAAACAGGGCAGGGGGAGACCCAGTACTTC
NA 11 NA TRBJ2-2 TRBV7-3 CASSSTGELFF TGTGCCAGCAGCTCCACCGGGGAGCTGTTTTTT
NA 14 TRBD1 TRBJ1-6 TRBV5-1 CASSLGTGGSPLHF TGCGCCAGCAGCCTAGGGACAGGGGGTTCACCCCTCCACTTT
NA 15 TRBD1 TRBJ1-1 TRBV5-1 CASSLSTGGTTEAFF TGCGCCAGCAGCCTCAGTACAGGGGGCACCACTGAAGCTTTCTTT
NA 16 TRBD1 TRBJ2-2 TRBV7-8 CASSQRAGGIAGELFF TGTGCCAGCAGTCAAAGGGCAGGGGGCATCGCCGGGGAGCTGTTTTTT
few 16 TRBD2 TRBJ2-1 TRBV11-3 CASSLSRGGTYNEQFF TGTGCCAGCAGCTTAAGTCGGGGGGGAACCTACAATGAGCAGTTCTTC
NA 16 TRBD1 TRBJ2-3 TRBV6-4 CASSDLGQGATDTQYF TGTGCCAGCAGTGACTTGGGACAGGGGGCCACAGATACGCAGTATTTT
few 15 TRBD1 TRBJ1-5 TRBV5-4 CASSQGADSNQPQHF TGTGCCAGCAGCCAGGGGGCAGACAGCAATCAGCCCCAGCATTTT
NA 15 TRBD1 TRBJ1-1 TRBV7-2 CASIEPAGGNTEAFF TGTGCCAGCATCGAACCGGCAGGGGGAAACACTGAAGCTTTCTTT
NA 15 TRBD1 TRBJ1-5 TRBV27 CASSSGTGGDQPQHF TGTGCCAGCAGTTCAGGGACAGGGGGCGACCAGCCCCAGCATTTT
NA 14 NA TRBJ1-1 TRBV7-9 CASTFQGGNTEAFF TGTGCCAGCACGTTTCAGGGTGGCAACACTGAAGCTTTCTTT
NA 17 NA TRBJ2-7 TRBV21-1 CASSFSGTRPPPYEQYF TGTGCCAGCAGTTTTTCCGGGACAAGGCCCCCCCCCTACGAGCAGTACTTC
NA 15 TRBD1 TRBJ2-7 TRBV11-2 CASSLSGTEAYEQYF TGTGCCAGCAGCTTATCCGGGACAGAGGCCTACGAGCAGTACTTC
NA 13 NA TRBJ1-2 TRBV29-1 CSVEFNGNYGYTF TGCAGCGTTGAGTTCAACGGCAACTATGGCTACACCTTC
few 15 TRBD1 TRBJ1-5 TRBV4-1 CASSQEGQGGQPQHF TGCGCCAGCAGCCAAGAAGGGCAGGGGGGCCAGCCCCAGCATTTT